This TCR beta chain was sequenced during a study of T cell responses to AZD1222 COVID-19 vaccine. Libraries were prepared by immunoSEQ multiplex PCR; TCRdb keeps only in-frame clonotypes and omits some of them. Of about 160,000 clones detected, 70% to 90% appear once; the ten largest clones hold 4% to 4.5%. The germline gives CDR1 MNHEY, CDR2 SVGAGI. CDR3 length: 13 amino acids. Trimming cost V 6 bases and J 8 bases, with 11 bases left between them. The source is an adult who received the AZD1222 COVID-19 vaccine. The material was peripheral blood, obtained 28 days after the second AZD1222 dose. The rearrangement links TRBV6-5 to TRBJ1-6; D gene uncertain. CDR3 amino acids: CASREGWDSPLHF. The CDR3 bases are TGTGCCAGCAGAGAGGGCTGGGATTCACCCCTCCACTTT.